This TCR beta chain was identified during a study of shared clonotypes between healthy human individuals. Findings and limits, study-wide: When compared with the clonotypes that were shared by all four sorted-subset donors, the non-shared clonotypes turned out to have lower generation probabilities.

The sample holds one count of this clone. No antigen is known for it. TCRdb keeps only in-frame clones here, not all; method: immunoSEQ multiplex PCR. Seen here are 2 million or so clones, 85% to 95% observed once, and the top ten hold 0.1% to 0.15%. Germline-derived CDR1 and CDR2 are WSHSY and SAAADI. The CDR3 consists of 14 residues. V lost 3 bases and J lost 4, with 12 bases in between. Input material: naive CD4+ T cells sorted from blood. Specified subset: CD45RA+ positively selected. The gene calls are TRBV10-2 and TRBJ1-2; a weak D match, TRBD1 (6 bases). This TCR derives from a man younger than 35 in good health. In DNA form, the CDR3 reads TGCGCCAGCAGTGATTCTGGCAGGGGCTATGGCTACACCTTC. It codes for CASSDSGRGYGYTF.